The rows below give T cell receptor beta chains drawn from one sample of a study of shared T cell receptors in the human thymus. The data were produced by immunoSEQ multiplex PCR, yet TCRdb's version contains in-frame clones alone and is incomplete. The repertoire includes hundreds of thousands of clones, roughly 74% of them detected once, and more than 0.01% sits in the top ten. Another study also made use of these data, one on human thymus T cells.

The material sequenced was thymocytes. These TCRs come from a boy younger than two with a congenital heart defect. The CDR3 runs from the conserved cysteine through the conserved F or W. Each record gives: D gene, V gene, J gene, clone size, CDR3 DNA, CDR3 protein. D genes are given only for firm matches. Size values are once, few and many counts, or a class for expanded clones, and some rows have none.

TRBD1	TRBV11-2	TRBJ2-3	.	TGTGCCAGCAGCTCCCGACAGGGTGAGGTGTCAGATACGCAGTATTTT	CASSSRQGEVSDTQYF
TRBD1	TRBV6-5	TRBJ1-2	.	TGTGCCAGCAGTCGGACAGGGGATGGCTACACCTTC	CASSRTGDGYTF
.	TRBV25-1	TRBJ2-1	.	TGTGCCAGCAGTTGGTCGGGATTATACAATGAGCAGTTCTTC	CASSWSGLYNEQFF
TRBD2	TRBV29-1	TRBJ2-1	.	TGCAGCGCCTTAGCGGGAGCCTACAATGAGCAGTTCTTC	CSALAGAYNEQFF
TRBD1	TRBV4-3	TRBJ2-7	.	TGCGCCAGCAGCCAAGATTTGGTCGGGACAGGGGGCGACGAGCAGTACTTC	CASSQDLVGTGGDEQYF
.	TRBV6-1	TRBJ1-5	.	TGTGCCAGCAGTGGAACAGGGCTGGGCAATCAGCCCCAGCATTTT	CASSGTGLGNQPQHF
TRBD2	TRBV27	TRBJ2-7	.	TGTGCCAGCAGTCAACCCTTCAGCGGGAGTGGGCCGGGGGAGCAGTACTTC	CASSQPFSGSGPGEQYF
.	TRBV14	TRBJ2-5	.	TGTGCCAGCAGTCGCTACAGAAATCAAGAGACCCAGTACTTC	CASSRYRNQETQYF
TRBD2	TRBV15	TRBJ2-1	.	TGTGCCACCAGCAGTGAAGCGGGAAGCTCCTACAATGAGCAGTTCTTC	CATSSEAGSSYNEQFF
.	TRBV7-9	TRBJ1-2	.	TGTGCCAGCAGCTTAGTGGACCGAGAGGGTTCTAACTATGGCTACACCTTC	CASSLVDREGSNYGYTF
TRBD1	TRBV5-4	TRBJ2-1	few	TGTGCCAGCAGCTTGGCGGGACAGAACTACAATGAGCAGTTCTTC	CASSLAGQNYNEQFF
TRBD1	TRBV27	TRBJ1-5	.	TGTGCCAGCAGTTTCCGCAGGGGGCGCTGCAATCAGCCCCAGCATTTT	CASSFRRGRCNQPQHF
.	TRBV6-5	TRBJ1-5	.	TGTGCCAGCAGTCGAGACAGGTCCAATCAGCCCCAGCATTTT	CASSRDRSNQPQHF
TRBD2	TRBV27	TRBJ2-3	.	TGTGCCAGCGGACCCCCCTTAGGTGGCGCGGGAGGGCCTGGAGATACGCAGTATTTT	CASGPPLGGAGGPGDTQYF
TRBD1	TRBV5-6	TRBJ1-5	.	TGTGCCAGCAGCTCAGACAGGGGCTCTCAGCCCCAGCATTTT	CASSSDRGSQPQHF
.	TRBV30	TRBJ1-2	.	TGTGCCCGTGATGGTCAGGGTGGCTATGGCTACACCTTC	CARDGQGGYGYTF
TRBD2	TRBV5-4	TRBJ2-1	.	TGTGCCACGACTAGCGGGATATACAATGAGCAGTTCTTC	CATTSGIYNEQFF
.	TRBV14	TRBJ2-7	.	TGTGCCAGCAGCCTCGGACAGATACCTACGATGGGGTACTTC	CASSLGQIPTMGYF
TRBD1	TRBV25-1	TRBJ1-3	.	TGTGCCAGCACCTCTACAGGGGGCAGAAACACCATATATTTT	CASTSTGGRNTIYF
TRBD2	TRBV6-1	TRBJ2-7	.	TGTGCCAGCAGTGAAGGAGCGGGAGGGCCCTACGAGCAGTACTTC	CASSEGAGGPYEQYF
.	TRBV4-2	TRBJ2-7	.	TGTGCCAGCAGTCCCTCGTGGCGGGAAGTCTACGAGCAGTACTTC	CASSPSWREVYEQYF
.	TRBV6-5	TRBJ1-1	.	TGTGCCAGCAGTTACTCGAAGGGGGGGGACACTGAAGCTTTCTTT	CASSYSKGGDTEAFF
.	TRBV11-2	TRBJ1-2	.	TGTGCCAGCAGCTTAAGTGATACAGGAAGGGTTTATTGGAGCTACACCTTC	CASSLSDTGRVYWSYTF
TRBD2	TRBV2	TRBJ2-2	.	TGTGCCAGCAGTCGGACTAGCCGTAACACCGGGGAGCTGTTTTTT	CASSRTSRNTGELFF
.	TRBV19	TRBJ1-3	few	TGTGCCAGTAGTATAGTGGGCCCTCCTGGAAACACCATATATTTT	CASSIVGPPGNTIYF
.	TRBV4-1	TRBJ2-2	.	TGCGCCAGCAGCCAAGATTCCCCCGACTTGGCGGGTGAAGTCACCGGGGAGCTGTTTTTT	CASSQDSPDLAGEVTGELFF
TRBD2	TRBV4-1	TRBJ2-7	.	TGCGCCAGCAGCCCCCGGACTAGCGGTTCCTACGAGCAGTACTTC	CASSPRTSGSYEQYF
.	TRBV7-9	TRBJ1-5	once	TGTGCCAGCAGCACAACAGGGAGGGGGGATCAGCCCCAGCATTTT	CASSTTGRGDQPQHF
TRBD1	TRBV19	TRBJ1-5	.	TGTGCCAGTAGTCAAATACCGGGACAGGGGGCCGAGAAGCAGCCCCAGCATTTT	CASSQIPGQGAEKQPQHF
.	TRBV15	TRBJ1-1	.	TGTGCCACCAGCAAGCGAAGGAACACTGAAGCTTTCTTT	CATSKRRNTEAFF
.	TRBV6-1	TRBJ1-5	.	TGTGCCAGCAGCGCTCGGGGGAATCAGCCCCAGCATTTT	CASSARGNQPQHF
TRBD1	TRBV19	TRBJ1-4	few	TGTGCCAGTAGTATCCGGACAGGGGGGACAACTAATGAAAAACTGTTTTTT	CASSIRTGGTTNEKLFF
TRBD1	TRBV27	TRBJ1-5	.	TGTGCCAGCAGCTCTATAACCGGGACAGGGGTGCCTGATAGCAATCAGCCCCAGCATTTT	CASSSITGTGVPDSNQPQHF
TRBD1	TRBV4-3	TRBJ1-4	once	TGCGCCAGCAGCCACCAGTGGTCAGGACAGGAATTCGAAAAACTGTTTTTT	CASSHQWSGQEFEKLFF
TRBD1	TRBV7-9	TRBJ2-7	once	TGTGCCAGCAGCAAGCCCGACAGGGGGCGAGGGGAGCAGTACTTC	CASSKPDRGRGEQYF
TRBD2	TRBV7-2	TRBJ2-7	.	TGTGCCAGCAGCTCCTCCCCGGGACTAGCGGTAAGACACTACGAGCAGTACTTC	CASSSSPGLAVRHYEQYF
TRBD2	TRBV7-8	TRBJ2-1	.	TGTGCCAGCAGCTTCAGGGGACTAGCGGGACCCCATGAGCAGTTCTTC	CASSFRGLAGPHEQFF
TRBD1	TRBV7-9	TRBJ1-1	.	TGTGCCAGCAGCCACCCGACAGGGACCGCCGGGAACACTGAAGCTTTCTTT	CASSHPTGTAGNTEAFF
TRBD1	TRBV6-1	TRBJ2-3	.	TGTGCCAGCAGTGGGACAGGGCGCTGGGAAAGCACAGATACGCAGTATTTT	CASSGTGRWESTDTQYF
TRBD1	TRBV7-6	TRBJ2-2	.	TGTGCCAGCAGCTTTAAGGGGGCAACGTCTAGCTCGGCCGGGGAGCTGTTTTTT	CASSFKGATSSSAGELFF
.	TRBV30	TRBJ2-2	.	TGTGCCTGGAGGGGAGGCCCGGACACCGGGGAGCTGTTTTTT	CAWRGGPDTGELFF
.	TRBV19	TRBJ1-1	.	TGTGCCAGTAGTCTAGGCGGGCCAGGCCCGAACACTGAAGCTTTCTTT	CASSLGGPGPNTEAFF
TRBD2	TRBV4-3	TRBJ2-1	.	TGCGCCAGCAGCCAAGATCGTTCTAGCGGGAGGTTCCAGTCCTACAATGAGCAGTTCTTC	CASSQDRSSGRFQSYNEQFF
TRBD2	TRBV18	TRBJ2-1	.	TGTGCCAGCTCACGAGAAGGTAGACGGGAGGATAACAATGAGCAGTTCTTC	CASSREGRREDNNEQFF
TRBD2	TRBV7-9	TRBJ2-2	.	TGTGCCAGCAGCCTTACTAGCGGGGGGAACACCGGGGAGCTGTTTTTT	CASSLTSGGNTGELFF
TRBD2	TRBV7-2	TRBJ2-7	.	TGTGCCAGCAGCCCCACAGGGACTAGCGGATACGAGCAGTACTTC	CASSPTGTSGYEQYF
TRBD1	TRBV7-9	TRBJ2-7	.	TGTGCCAGCAGCTTGACAGGGGGCCACGAGCAGTACTTC	CASSLTGGHEQYF
.	TRBV10-2	TRBJ2-7	.	TGCGCCTGCGGGACGGCAAACCCCTACGAGCAGTACTTC	CACGTANPYEQYF